This TCR beta chain was retrieved from a study of cytomegalovirus exposure and HLA in healthy donors. The wider study: A preliminary data release comprised about 85 million unique TCRs obtained from HLA-typed donors.

Everyone who donated was a healthy bone marrow donor. Broader study findings: High sensitivity and specificity were reportedly achieved when the classifier diagnosed cytomegalovirus status. A highly shared variant cluster was judged a likely technical artifact.

The CDR3 runs to 16 residues. V was clipped by 4 bases and J by 1 base, with 17 bases between them. CDR1 is SGHRS, CDR2 YFSETQ, per germline. Concerning this clone itself: Its target is unknown.

Researchers ran the PCR with 60 Vbeta and 13 Jbeta primers. Some clones are missing from TCRdb's copy, which holds only in-frame ones; the method was immunoSEQ multiplex PCR. The sample records roughly 250,000 clones, roughly four fifths being singletons. Material for sequencing was PBMCs. This receptor was identified in a woman in her thirties or forties in good health and CMV-seropositive. The V call is TRBV5-1, the J call TRBJ1-1; maybe TRBD1 (5 bases). The CDR3 loop is CASSGGGWGENTEAFF. In nucleotides, the CDR3 is TGCGCCAGCAGCGGGGGAGGATGGGGGGAGAACACTGAAGCTTTCTTT.